Given below is one T cell receptor beta chain in context. This sample is drawn from a study of T cells after posttransplantation cyclophosphamide. TCRdb's table, derived via immunoSEQ multiplex PCR, lists solely in-frame clones and lacks some. The sample includes roughly 14,000 clones, around 82% seen only once; the top ten take under 6%. Control samples came 1 year after myeloablative marrow transplants with methotrexate plus calcineurin inhibitor. The CDR3 totals 15 residues. In germline, CDR1 is MDHEN, CDR2 SYDVKM. Losses at the gene ends were 3 bases for V and 8 bases for J; bases not matched to a gene: 2.

The sequence derives from a male patient in his late teens or twenties who received an allogeneic stem cell transplant from a related donor, was CMV-positive, and had no GVHD. A share of the T cells may be of graft donor origin. J is TRBJ2-1 and V is TRBV28, with 15 bases fitting TRBD2. Sequencing was performed on PBMCs, taken more than 350 days after allogeneic stem cell transplant with calcineurin inhibitor and methotrexate. The CDR3 is CASSFWTSGRDEQFF. The CDR3 nucleotides are TGTGCCAGCAGTTTCTGGACTAGCGGGAGGGATGAGCAGTTCTTC.